The clone carrying this T cell receptor (beta chain) was counted once. Antigen: not known. The record originates from a study of T cells in tumors after PD-1 blockade. Study as a whole: Some patients also took daily vismodegib 150 mg during anti-PD-1 treatment. On average, peripheral blood gave some 110,000 TCR templates and some 37,000 unique clonotypes. Study-level points and caveats: Peripheral recruitment is suggested, as some novel exhausted tumor clones were in pre-treatment blood.

The assay was immunoSEQ multiplex PCR, and TCRdb's table has in-frame clones only and misses some. The data contain 15,000 to 20,000 clones, 81% of them singletons. The V end lost 6 bases, the J end lost 7 bases, and 14 bases lay between the germline ends. The CDR3 contains 13 residues. The germline gives CDR1 SGHRS, CDR2 YFSETQ. This receptor was taken from a human donor with advanced basal cell or squamous cell carcinoma (not recorded which). Specimen: PBMCs, collected after anti-PD-1 therapy. This sequence joins TRBV5-1 and TRBJ2-1, with D possibly matching TRBD1 (6 bases). The CDR3 nucleotides are TGCGCCAGCAAGGACAGCCTTAGGAATGAGCAGTTCTTC. Residues: CASKDSLRNEQFF.